This passage covers 2 T cell receptor beta chains from one sample sequenced in a study of glioma-infiltrating T cells after dendritic cell vaccination. The table came from immunoSEQ multiplex PCR; TCRdb's copy has only in-frame clones and leaves some out. Of around 32,000 clones detected, 85% to 95% appear once; the ten largest clones hold 2.2%. This specimen consisted of blood, obtained before dendritic cell vaccination. The receptors originated from a human donor with glioblastoma.

This sequence joins TRBV12-5 and TRBJ2-7; 8 positions agree with TRBD1. The CDR3 has 13 residues. Germline trimming cut 6 bases from V and 3 bases from J; bases unmatched to any gene: 4. The germline CDR1 and CDR2 sequences are LGHNT and FRNRAP. CDR3 in DNA: TGTGCTAGTGGCGCCGGGACAGGCTACGAGCAGTACTTC. This sequence encodes CASGAGTGYEQYF.

The chain employs TRBV5-4 and TRBJ1-1; D call uncertain. CDR1 and CDR2 (germline): SGHNT, YYREEE (reference sequence). Trimming took off 0 bases at V and 2 bases at J, with 14 bases between the two ends. The CDR3 sequence is 16 residues long. The CDR3 DNA follows: TGTGCCAGCAGCTTGGGGGTTGGGAGATCTAACACTGAAGCTTTCTTT. Translating gives CASSLGVGRSNTEAFF.